Shown below are 29 T cell receptor beta chains from a single sample sequenced in a study of blood T cells in healthy people across ages. A J-beta primer mix and a sample-barcoded 5' primer were used in a second PCR of roughly 7 to 12 cycles. TCRdb fed the 5' RACE reads into MiXCR, producing one record per CDR3 protein. The data show around 280,000 distinct CDR3 sequences, around 29% seen once. Material: blood. The receptors derive from an older woman in good health.

In its sample, this clonotype was seen a few times. This chain links TRBV7-2 with TRBJ2-7, with 7 bases that match TRBD2. This CDR3 comprises 14 residues. J was trimmed by 4 bases and V by 4 bases; bases with no gene match: 7. The germline V gene has CDR1 SGHTA and CDR2 FQGNSA. CDR3 coding DNA: TGTGCCAGCAGCTCTCCCGGGAGGACTTACGAGCAGTACTTC. It encodes CASSSPGRTYEQYF. Full variable domain (outside the CDR3, taken from reference TRBV7-2 and TRBJ2-7): GAGVSQSPSNKVTEKGKDVELRCDPISGHTALYWYRQSLGQGLEFLIYFQGNSAPDKSGLPSDRFSAERTGGSVSTLTIQRTQQEDSAVYLCASSSPGRTYEQYFGPGTRLTVT.

This clonotype was recorded a few times. V usage is TRBV29-1 and J usage is TRBJ2-3; TRBD2 matches at 11 bases. Looked up from germline, CDR1 is SQVTM and CDR2 is ANQGSEA. Losses at the gene ends were 6 bases for V and 5 bases for J; bases not matched to a gene: 7. The CDR3 is made up of 14 amino acids. CDR3 region: CSVSGTSGLDTQYF. In DNA form, the CDR3 reads TGCAGCGTCTCCGGGACTAGCGGCTTAGATACGCAGTATTTT.

The gene calls are TRBV28 and TRBJ1-2, with D possibly matching TRBD1 (6 bases). The CDR3 has 17 amino acids. Trimming removed 2 bases from V and 6 bases from J, with 22 bases in between. From germline, CDR1 is MDHEN and CDR2 SYDVKM. In nucleotides, the CDR3 is TGTGCCAGCAGTTTAGGGCAGGGGCCCCACCGGAGTCATGGCTACACCTTC. The encoded protein is CASSLGQGPHRSHGYTF.

This sequence joins TRBV14 and TRBJ2-5; no reliable D call. Germline loops: CDR1 SGHDN, CDR2 FVKESK. The CDR3 has 15 residues. Trimming took 4 bases from V and 2 from J, leaving 14 bases between them. The CDR3 loop is CASSRILQRQETQYF. CDR3 bases: TGTGCCAGCAGCCGCATTCTACAAAGACAAGAGACCCAGTACTTC.

This chain links TRBV5-5 with TRBJ2-5; TRBD2 might be the D (5 bases). The length of the CDR3 is 15 residues. Per germline, CDR1 SGHKS and CDR2 YYEKEE (reference sequence). V lost 4 bases to trimming and J lost 2 bases, with 15 bases between them. CDR3 amino acids: CASSPHLRTQETQYF. DNA of the CDR3: TGTGCCAGCAGCCCCCATCTGAGGACTCAAGAGACCCAGTACTTC.

This clonotype was seen only a few times. The CDR3 coding sequence is TGTGCCAGCAGTGGGACAGGGAGAGAGCAGACCCAGTACTTC. It yields the protein CASSGTGREQTQYF. The V call is TRBV2, the J call TRBJ2-5, with 8 bases lining up with TRBD1. This CDR3 is 14 amino acids long. The V gene's germline CDR1 is SNHLY and CDR2 FYNNEI. V gave up 4 bases and J gave up 6 bases; unmatched junction bases: 7.

The chain combines TRBV7-9 with TRBJ2-1; D might be TRBD1 (5 bases). The V gene lost 0 bases and the J gene lost 5 bases, with 11 bases spanning the gap. Germline lookup yields CDR1 SEHNR and CDR2 FQNEAQ (reference sequence). CDR3 size: 15 residues. CDR3 amino acids: CASSLAQGANNEQFF. The DNA for the CDR3 is TGTGCCAGCAGCTTAGCTCAGGGCGCCAACAATGAGCAGTTCTTC.

This chain links TRBV12-3 or TRBV12-4 with TRBJ2-7; D remains unclear. V was cut by 1 base and J by 4 bases, with 11 bases left in between. The CDR3 consists of 14 residues. CDR3 residues: CASSLEGVRYEQYF. The CDR3, as DNA: TGTGCCAGCAGTTTAGAAGGCGTACGATACGAGCAGTACTTC.

There are a few counts of this clonotype. V gene TRBV9 combines with J gene TRBJ1-2; 7 nucleotides align to TRBD1. Germline V gene data show CDR1 as SGDLS and CDR2 as YYNGEE. CDR3 length: 15 amino acids. V dropped 3 bases and J dropped 5; count of bases not matched to a gene: 10. In nucleotides, the CDR3 is TGTGCCAGCAGCGACCCAATAGACAGGGAATATGGCTACACCTTC. Encoded protein: CASSDPIDREYGYTF.

The CDR3 protein is CSVREGMAWETQYF. CDR3 DNA sequence: TGCAGTGTTAGGGAGGGGATGGCGTGGGAGACCCAGTACTTC. J is TRBJ2-5 and V is TRBV20-1, with TRBD2 matching 7 bases. The CDR3 has 14 residues. Trimming cost V 7 bases and J 5 bases; bases outside gene matches: 13. The germline CDR1 and CDR2 sequences are DFQATT and SNEGSKA (reference sequence).

The V and J genes are TRBV20-1 and TRBJ2-7, with no clear D. The germline V gene has CDR1 DFQATT and CDR2 SNEGSKA (reference sequence). The CDR3 is 12 amino acids. Trimming took off 2 bases at V and 4 bases at J, with 9 bases between the two ends. This chain's CDR3 is CSARKREYEQYF. Here the CDR3 DNA reads TGCAGTGCTAGAAAGCGAGAATACGAGCAGTACTTC.

This clonotype occurred many times. The chain couples TRBV28 to TRBJ2-5; D remains unclear. Germline lookup yields CDR1 MDHEN and CDR2 SYDVKM. V shed 1 base and J shed 4 bases, with 7 bases lying between them. The CDR3 length is 13 residues. In DNA, the CDR3 is TGTGCCAGCAGTTTATTCGGCGGAGAGACCCAGTACTTC. This codes for CASSLFGGETQYF.

This clonotype has a handful of counts. The rearrangement joins TRBV7-2 to TRBJ2-2; D remains unclear. Germline CDR1 and CDR2: SGHTA and FQGNSA. V lost 7 bases and J lost 0, with 9 bases in between. This CDR3 spans 14 amino acids. The CDR3 spells CASTSGPNTGELFF. The CDR3 DNA reads as TGTGCCAGCACCTCCGGCCCGAACACCGGGGAGCTGTTTTTT. Drawing the rest from reference TRBV7-2 and TRBJ2-2, the complete variable domain is GAGVSQSPSNKVTEKGKDVELRCDPISGHTALYWYRQSLGQGLEFLIYFQGNSAPDKSGLPSDRFSAERTGGSVSTLTIQRTQQEDSAVYLCASTSGPNTGELFFGEGSRLTVL.

The table lists this clonotype with a few counts. The junction departs from the called germline gene at one end, perhaps through a read error. The V and J genes are TRBV6-5 and TRBJ2-2; 10 nucleotides agree with TRBD2. From germline, CDR1 is MNHEY and CDR2 SVGAGI. The CDR3 is made up of 15 amino acids. In DNA, the CDR3 is TGTGCCAGCAGCTCGGGACTAGCGAAGACCGGGGAGCTGTTTTTT. It is translated as CASSSGLAKTGELFF.

CDR3 sequence reads: CASRPDRAVGELFF. The CDR3 region has the DNA TGTGCCAGCAGACCTGACAGGGCGGTCGGGGAGCTGTTTTTT. The J gene is TRBJ2-2, the V gene TRBV6-7; 7 bases are shared with TRBD1. TRBV6-7 is flagged as an ORF with uncertain function. This CDR3 contains 14 residues. V shed 6 bases, J shed 7 bases, and the junction held 8 bases outside the gene matches.

This clonotype has more than one count but fewer than ten. This chain uses TRBV3-1 with TRBJ2-5, with D perhaps assigned TRBD1 or TRBD2 (6 bases each). TRBJ2-1 explains the end of the DNA better; the J call may be wrong. The CDR3 spans 14 residues. The V gene's germline CDR1 is LGHDT and CDR2 YNNKEL (reference sequence). The CDR3 protein is CASSQGGAGYEQFF. CDR3 nucleotides: TGTGCCAGCAGCCAAGGGGGGGCAGGATACGAGCAGTTCTTC.

The sample holds a few counts of this clonotype. The chain couples TRBV7-2 to TRBJ2-3; tentative D call: TRBD1 (6 bases). The CDR3 consists of 15 residues. CDR1 is SGHTA and CDR2 is FQGNSA in the germline V gene. The V gene lost 2 bases and the J gene lost 3 bases, with 12 bases spanning the gap. CDR3 sequence reads: CASSLRNRETDTQYF. The CDR3 DNA sequence: TGTGCCAGCAGCTTAAGGAACAGGGAAACAGATACGCAGTATTTT.

This clonotype has more than one count but fewer than ten. CDR3 nucleotide sequence: TGTGCCAGCAGCGCCGTGGGACTACCCGACGATGAGCAGTTCTTC. It codes for CASSAVGLPDDEQFF. The rearrangement uses TRBV7-9 and TRBJ2-1; TRBD2 aligns across 7 bases. The germline CDR1 and CDR2 sequences are SEHNR and FQNEAQ (reference sequence). V shed 5 bases, J shed 8 bases, and the junction held 12 bases outside the gene matches. The CDR3 contains 15 residues.

The genes are TRBV20-1 and TRBJ2-7; D is perhaps TRBD2 (7 bases). This CDR3 has 13 residues. CDR1 DFQATT and CDR2 SNEGSKA come from the germline V gene (reference sequence). In nucleotides, the CDR3 is TGCAGCAACGGGGGGCTAGCGAACTACGAGCAGTACTTC. Its protein is CSNGGLANYEQYF.

Concerning this clonotype itself: A read error may explain this, as a much larger clone is one base away. The chain links TRBV3-1 to TRBJ1-4, with a possible D match to TRBD1 (5 bases). Germline V gives CDR1 LGHDT, CDR2 YNNKEL (reference sequence). V was clipped by 3 bases and J by 7 bases, with 15 bases between them. The CDR3 is made up of 15 amino acids. The CDR3 coding sequence is TGTGCCAGCAGCCAGAGTCCAGGGTATGGTGAAAAACTGTTTTTT. Amino acid sequence: CASSQSPGYGEKLFF.

The V and J genes are TRBV5-1 and TRBJ1-6; D is undetermined. The CDR3 consists of 13 residues. Germline V CDR1 and CDR2: SGHRS, YFSETQ. The ends were cut back, 0 bases at V and 14 bases at J, with 12 bases in the middle. The CDR3 region has the DNA TGCGCCAGCAGCTTGGAGGCCCGTGGAACCCTCCACTTT. This sequence encodes CASSLEARGTLHF.

This clonotype was recorded many times. The chain recombines TRBV29-1 with TRBJ1-4, with 8 bases aligning to TRBD1. The ends lost 1 base at V and 7 bases at J; junction bases unmatched: 5. Germline lookup yields CDR1 SQVTM and CDR2 ANQGSEA. The CDR3 is made up of 14 amino acids. CDR3 residues: CSVEVGQVPEKLFF. CDR3 DNA sequence: TGCAGCGTTGAAGTGGGACAGGTTCCTGAAAAACTGTTTTTT. The complete variable domain, with remaining parts taken from reference TRBV29-1 and TRBJ1-4, reads SAVISQKPSRDICQRGTSLTIQCQVDSQVTMMFWYRQQPGQSLTLIATANQGSEATYESGFVIDKFPISRPNLTFSTLTVSNMSPEDSSIYLCSVEVGQVPEKLFFGSGTQLSVL.

Comment on this clonotype: A much larger clone differs from this one at a single base, so this may be a read error. This chain uses TRBV20-1 with TRBJ2-1; TRBD2 matches 9 bases. Germline CDR1 and CDR2: DFQATT and SNEGSKA (reference sequence). The CDR3 contains 12 residues. CDR3: CSAPHASGKSIF. The CDR3 bases are TGCAGTGCTCCTCACGCTAGCGGGAAGTCGATCTTC.

This clonotype was counted many times. The rearrangement joins TRBV5-5 to TRBJ2-1; 11 nucleotides match TRBD2. The V gene's germline CDR1 is SGHKS and CDR2 YYEKEE (reference sequence). The CDR3 runs to 18 residues. V dropped 4 bases and J dropped 6; count of bases not matched to a gene: 15. The CDR3 DNA reads as TGTGCCAGCAGCGCAACTAGCGGGAGTTGGCCGAACGGCAATGAGCAGTTCTTC. Its translation: CASSATSGSWPNGNEQFF.

The chain couples TRBV20-1 to TRBJ2-3, with TRBD2 matching 8 bases. J was trimmed by 11 bases and V by 3 bases; bases with no gene match: 10. The CDR3 has 13 residues. The germline V gene has CDR1 DFQATT and CDR2 SNEGSKA (reference sequence). CDR3 sequence: CSARDRLAWLQYF. Written as DNA, the CDR3 is TGCAGTGCTAGGGACAGACTAGCGTGGTTGCAGTATTTT.

As regards this clonotype: Its ends do not fully match the called genes, so a read error is possible. The gene calls are TRBV7-2 and TRBJ1-4; TRBD1 aligns across 9 bases. The CDR3 extends over 14 amino acids. Germline V gives CDR1 SGHTA, CDR2 FQGNSA. The chain's CDR3 is CASRRTGAGEKLFF. The CDR3 DNA is TGCGCCAGCAGAAGGACAGGGGCGGGGGAAAAACTGTTTTTT. Looking up the rest from reference TRBV7-2 and TRBJ1-4 gives the full variable domain: GAGVSQSPSNKVTEKGKDVELRCDPISGHTALYWYRQSLGQGLEFLIYFQGNSAPDKSGLPSDRFSAERTGGSVSTLTIQRTQQEDSAVYLCASRRTGAGEKLFFGSGTQLSVL.

There are a few counts of this clonotype. The gene calls are TRBV29-1 and TRBJ2-5; D remains unclear. The J call may be wrong; the DNA end is better matched by TRBJ2-1. CDR3 size: 9 residues. Looked up from germline, CDR1 is SQVTM and CDR2 is ANQGSEA. The CDR3 DNA reads as TGCAGCGTTAAGGATGGGCAGTTCTTC. Its protein product is CSVKDGQFF.

This rearrangement joins TRBV28 to TRBJ1-2; TRBD1 is a possible D gene (5 bases). There are 14 residues in the CDR3. Per germline, CDR1 MDHEN and CDR2 SYDVKM. V was trimmed by 5 bases and J by 0 bases, leaving 10 bases between them. The CDR3 bases are TGTGCCAGCAGTCACAGGTCCGCTAACTATGGCTACACCTTC. This encodes CASSHRSANYGYTF.

The chain combines TRBV4-3 with TRBJ2-5; D is uncertain. The CDR3 sequence is 15 residues long. V dropped 0 bases and J dropped 5 bases, with 13 bases sitting between them. Germline loops: CDR1 LGHNA, CDR2 YSLEER. CDR3 amino acids: CASSQDLSAWETQYF. As DNA, the CDR3 is TGCGCCAGCAGCCAAGATCTATCGGCCTGGGAGACCCAGTACTTC.